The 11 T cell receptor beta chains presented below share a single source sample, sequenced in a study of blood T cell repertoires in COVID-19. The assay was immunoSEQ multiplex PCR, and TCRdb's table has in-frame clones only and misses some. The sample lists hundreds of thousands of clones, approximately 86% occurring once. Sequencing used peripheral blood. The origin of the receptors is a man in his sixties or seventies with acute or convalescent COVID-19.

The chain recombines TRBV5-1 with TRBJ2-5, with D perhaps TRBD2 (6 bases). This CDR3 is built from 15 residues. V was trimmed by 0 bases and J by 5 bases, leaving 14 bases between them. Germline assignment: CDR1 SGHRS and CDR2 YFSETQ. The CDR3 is CASSLVTSLGETQYF. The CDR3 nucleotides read TGCGCCAGCAGCTTGGTAACTAGCTTGGGGGAGACCCAGTACTTC.

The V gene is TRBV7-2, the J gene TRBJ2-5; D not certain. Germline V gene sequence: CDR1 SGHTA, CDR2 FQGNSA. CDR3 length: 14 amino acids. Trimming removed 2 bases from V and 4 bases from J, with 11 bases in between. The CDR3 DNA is TGTGCCAGCAGCTTATATCTTTCGGGAGAGACCCAGTACTTC. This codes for CASSLYLSGETQYF.

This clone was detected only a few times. The CDR3 sequence: CASKTGILYEQYF. CDR3 in DNA: TGTGCCAGCAAGACAGGGATATTGTACGAGCAGTACTTC. The chain is built from TRBV2 and TRBJ2-7; 7 bases agree with TRBD1. Germline V gene data show CDR1 as SNHLY and CDR2 as FYNNEI. After removal of 7 bases from V and 4 bases from J, the junction contained 7 bases not matched to a gene. The CDR3 totals 13 residues.

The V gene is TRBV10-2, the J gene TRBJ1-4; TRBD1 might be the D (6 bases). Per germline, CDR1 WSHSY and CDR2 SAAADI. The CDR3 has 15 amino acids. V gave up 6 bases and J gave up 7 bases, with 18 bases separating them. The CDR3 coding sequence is TGCGCCAGCAGGGAAACCGGGACAAGTGCTGAAAAACTGTTTTTT. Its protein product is CASRETGTSAEKLFF.

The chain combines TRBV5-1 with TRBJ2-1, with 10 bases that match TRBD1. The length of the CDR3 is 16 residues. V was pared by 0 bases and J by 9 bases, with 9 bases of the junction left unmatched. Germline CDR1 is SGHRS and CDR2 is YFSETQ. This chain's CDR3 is CASSLARQGALIEQFF. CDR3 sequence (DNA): TGCGCCAGCAGCTTGGCCCGACAGGGGGCCCTCATTGAGCAGTTCTTC.

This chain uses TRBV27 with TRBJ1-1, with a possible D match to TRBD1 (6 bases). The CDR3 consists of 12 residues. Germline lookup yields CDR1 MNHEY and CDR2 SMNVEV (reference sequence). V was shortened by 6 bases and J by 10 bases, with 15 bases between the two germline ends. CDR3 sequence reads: CASSLRGAAAFF. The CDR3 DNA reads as TGTGCCAGCAGCCTACGGGGGGCTGCAGCTTTCTTT.

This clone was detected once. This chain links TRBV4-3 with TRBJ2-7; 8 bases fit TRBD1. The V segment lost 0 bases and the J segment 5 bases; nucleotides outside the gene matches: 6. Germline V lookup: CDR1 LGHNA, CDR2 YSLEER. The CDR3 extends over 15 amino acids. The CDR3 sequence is CASSQDSGGIDEQYF. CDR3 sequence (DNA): TGCGCCAGCAGCCAAGACTCAGGGGGCATCGACGAGCAGTACTTC.

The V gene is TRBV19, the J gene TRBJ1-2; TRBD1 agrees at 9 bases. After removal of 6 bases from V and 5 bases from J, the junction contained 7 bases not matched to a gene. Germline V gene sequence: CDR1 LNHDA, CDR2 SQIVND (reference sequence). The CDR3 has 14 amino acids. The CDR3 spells CASRPGQGLYGYTF. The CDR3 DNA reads TGTGCCAGTAGACCGGGACAGGGCCTATATGGCTACACCTTC.

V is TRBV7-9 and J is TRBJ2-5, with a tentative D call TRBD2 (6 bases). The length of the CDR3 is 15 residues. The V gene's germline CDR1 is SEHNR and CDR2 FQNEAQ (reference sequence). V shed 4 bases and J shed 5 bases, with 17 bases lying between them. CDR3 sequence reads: CASSWVGAAGETQYF. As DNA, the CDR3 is TGTGCCAGCAGCTGGGTCGGTGCTGCGGGGGAGACCCAGTACTTC.

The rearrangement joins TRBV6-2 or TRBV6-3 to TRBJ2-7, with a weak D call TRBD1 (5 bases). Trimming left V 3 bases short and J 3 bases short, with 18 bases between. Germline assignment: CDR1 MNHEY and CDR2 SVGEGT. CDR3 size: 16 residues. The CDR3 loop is CASSYLQGFLYYEQYF. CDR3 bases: TGTGCCAGCAGTTATCTTCAGGGATTCCTCTACTACGAGCAGTACTTC.

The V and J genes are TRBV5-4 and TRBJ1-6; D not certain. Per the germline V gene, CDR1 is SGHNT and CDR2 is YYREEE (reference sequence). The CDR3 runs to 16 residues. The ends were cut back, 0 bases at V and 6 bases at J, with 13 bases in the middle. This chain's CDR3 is CASSLEGGVSNSPLHF. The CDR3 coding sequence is TGTGCCAGCAGCTTGGAAGGCGGAGTGTCTAATTCACCCCTCCACTTT.